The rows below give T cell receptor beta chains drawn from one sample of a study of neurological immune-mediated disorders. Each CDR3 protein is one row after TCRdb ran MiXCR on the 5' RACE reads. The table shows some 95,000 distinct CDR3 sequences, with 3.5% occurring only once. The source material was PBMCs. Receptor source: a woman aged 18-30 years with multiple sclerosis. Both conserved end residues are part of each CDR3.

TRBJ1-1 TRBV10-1 CASSPQGGNTEAFF
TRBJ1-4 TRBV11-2 CASSRDRGREKLFF
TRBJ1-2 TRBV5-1 CASRRGTGGNGYTF
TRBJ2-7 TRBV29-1 CSVENRDRGYEQYF
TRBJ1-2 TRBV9 CASSVGVSDRVDYGYTF
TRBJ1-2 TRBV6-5 CASSPPRSYGYTF
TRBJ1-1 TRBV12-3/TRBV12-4 CASSSPGSAAFF
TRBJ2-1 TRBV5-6 CASSNPTKGDEQFF
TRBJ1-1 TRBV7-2 CASSSYRGVGTEAFF
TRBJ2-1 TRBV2 CANQLAGEDNEQFF
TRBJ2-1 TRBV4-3 CASSQDISSGGNNEQFF
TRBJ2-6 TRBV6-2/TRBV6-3 CASSYSRGTVPSGANVLTF
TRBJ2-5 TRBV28 CASSPSRVAKETQYF
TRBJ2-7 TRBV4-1 CASSPVGAGGGEQYF
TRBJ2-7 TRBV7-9 CASSPGTLAYF
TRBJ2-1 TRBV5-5 CASSLWDPVGNEQFF
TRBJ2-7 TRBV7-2 CASSLKRGSYEQYF
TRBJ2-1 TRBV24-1 CATSDVGLAGGNEQFF
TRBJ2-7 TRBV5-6 CASSLYTGGALYEQYF
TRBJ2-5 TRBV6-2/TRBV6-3 CASKRTGDQETQYF
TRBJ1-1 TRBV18 CASSPSNMNTEAFF
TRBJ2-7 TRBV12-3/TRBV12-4 CASSLYTPVSYEQYF
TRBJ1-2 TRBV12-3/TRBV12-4 CASRPGGSHGYTF
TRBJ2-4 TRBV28 CASRPTNQGLAKNIQYF
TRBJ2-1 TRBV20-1 CSALGVAGFSNNRFF
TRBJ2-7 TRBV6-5 CASSPSGDRGQYEQYF
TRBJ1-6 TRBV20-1 CSAARRTGDNSPLHF
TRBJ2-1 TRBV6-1 CASSGRSSGRGEQFF
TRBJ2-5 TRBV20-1 CSARGMTSGRPPAQYF
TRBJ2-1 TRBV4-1 CASSLLGPVNEQFF
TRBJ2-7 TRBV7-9 CASSLEPGQGFYEQYF
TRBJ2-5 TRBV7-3 CASSPGASGETQYF
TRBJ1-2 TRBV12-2 CASRLRGTFYGYTF
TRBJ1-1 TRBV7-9 CASSYEPGKNTEAFF
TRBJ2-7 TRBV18 CASSPQYEQYF
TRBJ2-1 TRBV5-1 CASAQDGSSYNEQFF
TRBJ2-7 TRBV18 CASSASGISYEQYF
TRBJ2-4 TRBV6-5 CASSGTDHIQYF
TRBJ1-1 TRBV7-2 CASSLRVANTEAFF
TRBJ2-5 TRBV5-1 CASSLDASGSVETQYF
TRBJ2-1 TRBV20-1 CSARRDRGLALNEQFF
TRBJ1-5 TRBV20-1 CSAGPAGASNQPQHF
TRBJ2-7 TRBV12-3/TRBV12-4 CASSPGQGVWYF
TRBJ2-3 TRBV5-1 CASSFPLGGTDTQYF
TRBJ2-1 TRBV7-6 CASSLELFSYNEQFF